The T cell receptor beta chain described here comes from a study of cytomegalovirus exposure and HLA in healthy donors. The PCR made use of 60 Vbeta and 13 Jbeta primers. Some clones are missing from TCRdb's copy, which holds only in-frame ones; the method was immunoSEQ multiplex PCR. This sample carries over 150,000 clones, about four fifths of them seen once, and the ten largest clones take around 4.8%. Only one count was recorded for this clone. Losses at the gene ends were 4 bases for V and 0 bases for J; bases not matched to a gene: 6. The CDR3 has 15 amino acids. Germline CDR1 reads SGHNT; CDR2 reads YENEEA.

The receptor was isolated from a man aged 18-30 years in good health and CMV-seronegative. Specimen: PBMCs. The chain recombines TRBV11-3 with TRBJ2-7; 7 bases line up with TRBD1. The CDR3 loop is CASSSTGTASYEQYF. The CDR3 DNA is TGTGCCAGCAGCTCCACCGGGACAGCCTCCTACGAGCAGTACTTC.